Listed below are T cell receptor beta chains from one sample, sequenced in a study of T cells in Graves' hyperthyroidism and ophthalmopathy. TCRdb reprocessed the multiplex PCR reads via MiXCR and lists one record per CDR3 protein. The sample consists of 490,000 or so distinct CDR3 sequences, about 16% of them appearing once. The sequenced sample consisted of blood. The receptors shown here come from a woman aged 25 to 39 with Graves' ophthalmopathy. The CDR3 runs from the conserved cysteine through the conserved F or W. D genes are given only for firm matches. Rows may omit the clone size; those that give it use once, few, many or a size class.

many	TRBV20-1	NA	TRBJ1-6	TGCAGTGCTAGACCCCCGGCCCTGGTGGCAGACTATAATTCACCCCTCCACTTT	CSARPPALVADYNSPLHF
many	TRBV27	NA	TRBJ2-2	TGTGCCAGCAGTGAACAGATCGGGGAGCTGTTTTTT	CASSEQIGELFF
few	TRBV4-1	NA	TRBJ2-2	TGCGCCAGCAGCCTCAGGAGCAGGGGCGGCGGCGGGGAGCTGTTTTTT	CASSLRSRGGGGELFF
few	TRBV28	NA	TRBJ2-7	TGTGCCAGCAGGCGGGGACTCACGGCCTACGAGCAGTACTTC	CASRRGLTAYEQYF
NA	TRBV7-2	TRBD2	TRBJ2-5	TGTGCCAGCAGCTTACTTGGTCCGGCTAGCGGGGGGGAGACCCAGTACTTC	CASSLLGPASGGETQYF
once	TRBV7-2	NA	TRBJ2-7	TGTGCCAGCAGCCCCCGTAATAGGAATGAGCAGTACTTC	CASSPRNRNEQYF
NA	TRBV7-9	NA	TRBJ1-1	TGTGCCAGCAGCTTAGTCCTGGGACCAAACACTGAAGCTTTCTTT	CASSLVLGPNTEAFF
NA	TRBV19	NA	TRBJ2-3	TGTGCCAGTAGGCCGGGCGGCACAGATACGCAGTATTTT	CASRPGGTDTQYF
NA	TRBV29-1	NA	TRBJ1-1	TGCAGTGCCTCCCTCAACGCCCCAGCGGGCACTGAAGCTTTCTTT	CSASLNAPAGTEAFF
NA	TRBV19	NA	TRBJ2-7	TGTGCCAGTCCCGCGGCGGGACGGAGGGAGCAGTACTTC	CASPAAGRREQYF
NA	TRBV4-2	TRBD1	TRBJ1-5	TGTGCCAGCAGCCAGGAGGACAGGAACAATCAGCCCCAGCATTTT	CASSQEDRNNQPQHF
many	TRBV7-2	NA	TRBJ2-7	TGTGCCAGCAGCTTGCTCACCTACGAGCAGTACTTC	CASSLLTYEQYF
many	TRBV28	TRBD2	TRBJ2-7	TGTGCCAGCAGTTTATCCCTGGGGGGTAGCGGGAGGGTATACGAGCAGTACTTC	CASSLSLGGSGRVYEQYF
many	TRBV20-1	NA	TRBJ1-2	TGCAGTGCTATCATCGGCGCGTACTATGGCTACACCTTC	CSAIIGAYYGYTF
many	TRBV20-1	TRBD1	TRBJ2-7	TGCAGTGCTCCGGGACAGGTCCCCTACGAGCAGTACTTC	CSAPGQVPYEQYF
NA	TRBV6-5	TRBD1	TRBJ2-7	TGTGCCAGCAGCACTACCGGGACAGGGGGCGGTTTCTACGATCAGTACTTC	CASSTTGTGGGFYDQYF
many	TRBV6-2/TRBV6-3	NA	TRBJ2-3	TGTGCCAGCAGAAGGGACTCTAGCACAGATACGCAGTATTTT	CASRRDSSTDTQYF
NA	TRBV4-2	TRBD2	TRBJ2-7	TGTGCCAGCAGCCAAGTATCTAGCGGGAGGGCCTACGAGCAGTACTTC	CASSQVSSGRAYEQYF
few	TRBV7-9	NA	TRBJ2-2	TGTGCCAGCAGCTCGATACTTACACGGGCCCTTAAGACGACTGGGGAGCTGTTTTTT	CASSSILTRALKTTGELFF
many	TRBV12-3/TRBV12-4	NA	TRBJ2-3	TGTGCCAGCAGCCCTAGCTCCACCACAGATACGCAGTATTTT	CASSPSSTTDTQYF
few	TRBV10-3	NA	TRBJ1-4	TGTGCCACCATGGACGGGTCGGGGAATGAAAAACTGTTTTTT	CATMDGSGNEKLFF
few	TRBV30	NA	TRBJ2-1	TGTGCCTGGAGTGTTATGAGCAATCGGAATGAGCAGTTCTTC	CAWSVMSNRNEQFF
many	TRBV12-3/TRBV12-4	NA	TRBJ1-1	TGTGCCAGCAGTTTGGAACTGAACACTGAAGCTTTCTTT	CASSLELNTEAFF
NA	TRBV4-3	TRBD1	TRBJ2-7	TGCGCCAGCAGCCAGGGAACAGGGGGCTACAGCTCCTACGAGCAGTACTTC	CASSQGTGGYSSYEQYF
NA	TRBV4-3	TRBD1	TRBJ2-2	TGCGCCAGCAGCCAAATCACAGGGGGCTCCGGCGGGGAGCTGTTTTTT	CASSQITGGSGGELFF
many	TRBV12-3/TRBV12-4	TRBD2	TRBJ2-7	TGTGCCAGCAGTTTGCCCCTAGCGGGAGTAGGCGAGCAGTACTTC	CASSLPLAGVGEQYF
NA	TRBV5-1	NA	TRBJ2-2	TGCGCCAGCAGCTCCGCGGGACTTGGACCCGGGGAGCTGTTTTTT	CASSSAGLGPGELFF
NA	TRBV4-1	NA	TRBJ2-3	TGCGCCAGCAGCCAAGACTGGGGCTGGCGTACGCAGTATTTT	CASSQDWGWRTQYF
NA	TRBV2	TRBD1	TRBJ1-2	TGTGCCAGCACGGACAGGGGGGCGCCCCTGCCTAACTATGGCTACACCTTC	CASTDRGAPLPNYGYTF
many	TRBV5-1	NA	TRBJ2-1	TGCGCCAGCAGCTTAGGGGGGGGCGGATACAATGAGCAGTTCTTC	CASSLGGGGYNEQFF
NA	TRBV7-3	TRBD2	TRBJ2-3	TGTGCCAGCAGCTTATCTCGGGACTACACAGATACGCAGTATTTT	CASSLSRDYTDTQYF
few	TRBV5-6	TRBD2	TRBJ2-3	TGTGCCAGCAGCTTGGTAGGACTAGCGGGGATCACAGATACGCAGTATTTT	CASSLVGLAGITDTQYF
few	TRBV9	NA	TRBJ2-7	TGTGCCAGCAGCGTAGGGGCGGTCCCGGCTATGGACGAGCAGTACTTC	CASSVGAVPAMDEQYF
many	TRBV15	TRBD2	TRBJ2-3	TGTGCCACCAGCAGACCCTTCGGGACTAGCGGGAGGTTTACAGATACGCAGTATTTT	CATSRPFGTSGRFTDTQYF
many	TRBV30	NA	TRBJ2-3	TGTGCCTGGAGCGGGATAACAGATACGCAGTATTTT	CAWSGITDTQYF
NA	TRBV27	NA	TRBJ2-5	TGTGCCAGCAGTTTATGGCAGGGGTACCAAGAGACCCAGTACTTC	CASSLWQGYQETQYF
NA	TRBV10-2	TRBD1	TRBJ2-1	TGCGCCAGCACCCTGGCCGGGACAGGTGGTACGCAGTTCTTC	CASTLAGTGGTQFF
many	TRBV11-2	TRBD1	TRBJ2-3	TGTGCCAGCAGCTCGACAGGGTGGGCAGATACGCAGTATTTT	CASSSTGWADTQYF
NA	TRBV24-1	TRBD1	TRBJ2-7	TGTGCCACCAGTGATGTAGGGACAGGGGGCCGGTACGAGCAGTACTTC	CATSDVGTGGRYEQYF
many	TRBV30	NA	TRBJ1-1	TGTGCCTGGACAGGCATGAACACTGAAGCTTTCTTT	CAWTGMNTEAFF
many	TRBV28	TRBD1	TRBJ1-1	TGTGCCAGCACGGTAAGCGGGACAGGGAACACTGAAGCTTTCTTT	CASTVSGTGNTEAFF
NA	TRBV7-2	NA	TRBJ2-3	TGTGCCAGCAGCCGTACCCGGGGACATCTAAAAGATACGCAGTATTTT	CASSRTRGHLKDTQYF
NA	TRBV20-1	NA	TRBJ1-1	TGCAGTGCCCCTGTCCCCGGGAGCACTGAAGCTTTCTTT	CSAPVPGSTEAFF
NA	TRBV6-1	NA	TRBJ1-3	TGTGCCAGCAGTGCCCACAGGGTCCCTCCTGGAAACACCATATATTTT	CASSAHRVPPGNTIYF
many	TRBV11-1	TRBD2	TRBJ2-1	TGTGCCAGCAGCGCTGGGACTAGCCACAATGAGCAGTTCTTC	CASSAGTSHNEQFF
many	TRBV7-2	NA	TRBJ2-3	TGTGCCAGCAGCTTTAAAGCGGTTCGGGATACGCAGTATTTT	CASSFKAVRDTQYF
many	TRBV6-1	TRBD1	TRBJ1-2	TGTGCCAGCAGTCACTGGGGGGGTCTGGACAGGGAATACTATGGCTACACCTTC	CASSHWGGLDREYYGYTF
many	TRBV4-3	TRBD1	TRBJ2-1	TGCGCCAGCAGCCAAGGGGACAGGGGCTCCTACAATGAGCAGTTCTTC	CASSQGDRGSYNEQFF
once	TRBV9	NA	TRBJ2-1	TGTGCCAGCAGCGCAGGGGGGGGCCGGTACAATGAGCAGTTCTTC	CASSAGGGRYNEQFF
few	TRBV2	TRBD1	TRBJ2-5	TGTGCCAGCAGCGCGACAGGGTATGCACCAGAGACCCAGTACTTC	CASSATGYAPETQYF
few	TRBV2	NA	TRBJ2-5	TGTGCCAGCAGGCGAAACAAGGGGAATGAGGAGACCCAGTACTTC	CASRRNKGNEETQYF
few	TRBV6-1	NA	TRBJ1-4	TGTGCCAGCAGCCCCCGGGACATGAATGAAAAACTGTTTTTT	CASSPRDMNEKLFF
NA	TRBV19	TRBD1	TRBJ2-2	TGTGCCAGTATGCGACAGGGGAAGGCCGGGGAGCTGTTTTTT	CASMRQGKAGELFF
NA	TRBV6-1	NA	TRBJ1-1	TGTGCCAGCAGCGCGTCCTTGGGGGGGGACGCTTTCTTT	CASSASLGGDAFF
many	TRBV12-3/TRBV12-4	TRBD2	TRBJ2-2	TGTGCCAGCAGTTTAGTGGCAGGGAGGGACTACACCGGGGAGCTGTTTTTT	CASSLVAGRDYTGELFF
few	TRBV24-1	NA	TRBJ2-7	TGTGCCACCAGTGATTCCTCGGGCGGTACAGAGCAGTACTTC	CATSDSSGGTEQYF
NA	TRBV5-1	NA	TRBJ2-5	TGCGCCAGCAGGGGAGACATACCCTATCAAGAGACCCAGTACTTC	CASRGDIPYQETQYF
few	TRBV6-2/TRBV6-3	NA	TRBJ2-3	TGTGCCAGCAGTCCTCGGACTATGCCAGATACGCAGTATTTT	CASSPRTMPDTQYF
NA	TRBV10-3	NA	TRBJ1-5	TGTGCCATCAGCGTAGACGGTAGCAATCAGCCCCAGCATTTT	CAISVDGSNQPQHF